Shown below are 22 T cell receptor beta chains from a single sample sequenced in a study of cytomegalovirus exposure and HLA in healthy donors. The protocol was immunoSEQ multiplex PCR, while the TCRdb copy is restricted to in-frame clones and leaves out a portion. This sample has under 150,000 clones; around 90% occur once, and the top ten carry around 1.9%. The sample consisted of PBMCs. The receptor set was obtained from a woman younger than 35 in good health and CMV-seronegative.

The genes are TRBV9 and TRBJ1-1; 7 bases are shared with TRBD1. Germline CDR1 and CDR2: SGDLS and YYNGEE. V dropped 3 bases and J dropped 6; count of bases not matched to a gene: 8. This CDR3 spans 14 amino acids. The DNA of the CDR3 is TGTGCCAGCAGCGAACAAAGGGGGCTGGCTGAAGCTTTCTTT. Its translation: CASSEQRGLAEAFF.

Written as DNA, the CDR3 is TGTGCCAGCAGCCCAACCTTCCAGGCGGGGGACCAGCCCCAGCATTTT. It yields the protein CASSPTFQAGDQPQHF. The chain combines TRBV7-2 with TRBJ1-5; the D gene is possibly TRBD1 (5 bases). Germline assignment: CDR1 SGHTA and CDR2 FQGNSA. The CDR3 contains 16 residues. Trimming pared 5 bases from V and 7 bases from J, leaving 21 bases between.

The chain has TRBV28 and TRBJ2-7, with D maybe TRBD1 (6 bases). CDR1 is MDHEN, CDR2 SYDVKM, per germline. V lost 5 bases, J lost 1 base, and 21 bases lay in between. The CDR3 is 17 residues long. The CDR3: CASSLRHGTSRSYEQYF. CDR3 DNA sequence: TGTGCCAGCAGTCTGCGTCATGGGACATCTAGATCCTACGAGCAGTACTTC.

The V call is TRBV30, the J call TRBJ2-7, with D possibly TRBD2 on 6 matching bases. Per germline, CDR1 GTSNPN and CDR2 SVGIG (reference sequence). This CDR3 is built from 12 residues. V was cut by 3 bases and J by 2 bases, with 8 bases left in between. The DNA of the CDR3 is TGTGCCTGGAGGCGGGGTACCTACGAGCAGTACTTC. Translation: CAWRRGTYEQYF.

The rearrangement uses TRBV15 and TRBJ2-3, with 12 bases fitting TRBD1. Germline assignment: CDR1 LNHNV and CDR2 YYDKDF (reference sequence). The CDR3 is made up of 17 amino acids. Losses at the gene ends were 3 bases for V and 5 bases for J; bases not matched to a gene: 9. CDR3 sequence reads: CATSRQGGTGGRDTQYF. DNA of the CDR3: TGTGCCACCAGCAGGCAAGGGGGGACAGGGGGCAGAGATACGCAGTATTTT.

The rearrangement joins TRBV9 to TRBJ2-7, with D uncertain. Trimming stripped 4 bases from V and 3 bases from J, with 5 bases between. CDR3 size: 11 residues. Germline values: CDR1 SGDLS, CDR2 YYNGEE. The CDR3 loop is CASSFNYEQYF. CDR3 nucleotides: TGTGCCAGCAGCTTTAACTACGAGCAGTACTTC.

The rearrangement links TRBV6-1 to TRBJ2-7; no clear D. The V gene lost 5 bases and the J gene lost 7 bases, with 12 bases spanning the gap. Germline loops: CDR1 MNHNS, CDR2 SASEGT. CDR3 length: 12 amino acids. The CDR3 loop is CASSSRAAEQYF. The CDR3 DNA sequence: TGTGCCAGCAGTTCCCGAGCCGCGGAGCAGTACTTC.

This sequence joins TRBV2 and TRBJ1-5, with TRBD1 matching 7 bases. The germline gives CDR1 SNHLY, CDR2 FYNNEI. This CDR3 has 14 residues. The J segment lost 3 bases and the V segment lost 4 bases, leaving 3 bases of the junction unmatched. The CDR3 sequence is CASSGDSPNQPQHF. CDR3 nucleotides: TGTGCCAGCAGTGGGGACAGCCCCAATCAGCCCCAGCATTTT. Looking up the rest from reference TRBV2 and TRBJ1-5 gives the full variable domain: EPEVTQTPSHQVTQMGQEVILRCVPISNHLYFYWYRQILGQKVEFLVSFYNNEISEKSEIFDDQFSVERPDGSNFTLKIRSTKLEDSAMYFCASSGDSPNQPQHFGDGTRLSIL.

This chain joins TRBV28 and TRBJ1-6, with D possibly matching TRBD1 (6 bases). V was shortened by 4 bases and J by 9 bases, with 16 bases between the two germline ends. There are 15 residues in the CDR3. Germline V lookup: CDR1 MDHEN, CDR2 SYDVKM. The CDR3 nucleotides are TGTGCCAGCAGTTCGCAGGGGACCCCAAGTTCACCCCTCCACTTT. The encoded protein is CASSSQGTPSSPLHF.

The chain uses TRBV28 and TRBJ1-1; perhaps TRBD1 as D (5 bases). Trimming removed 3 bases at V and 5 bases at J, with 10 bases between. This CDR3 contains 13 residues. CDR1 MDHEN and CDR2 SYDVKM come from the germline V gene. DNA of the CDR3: TGTGCCAGCAGTTTTCAGGGTAGGACTGAAGCTTTCTTT. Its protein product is CASSFQGRTEAFF.

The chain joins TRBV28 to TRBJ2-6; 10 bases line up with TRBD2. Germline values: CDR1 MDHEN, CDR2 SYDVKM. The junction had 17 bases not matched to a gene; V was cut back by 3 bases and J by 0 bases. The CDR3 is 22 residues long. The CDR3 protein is CASSLTRRLAGQPSSGANVLTF. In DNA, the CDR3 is TGTGCCAGCAGTTTGACTCGGAGACTAGCGGGTCAACCCTCCTCTGGGGCCAACGTCCTGACTTTC. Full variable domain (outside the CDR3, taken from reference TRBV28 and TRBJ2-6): DVKVTQSSRYLVKRTGEKVFLECVQDMDHENMFWYRQDPGLGLRLIYFSYDVKMKEKGDIPEGYSVSREKKERFSLILESASTNQTSMYLCASSLTRRLAGQPSSGANVLTFGAGSRLTVL.

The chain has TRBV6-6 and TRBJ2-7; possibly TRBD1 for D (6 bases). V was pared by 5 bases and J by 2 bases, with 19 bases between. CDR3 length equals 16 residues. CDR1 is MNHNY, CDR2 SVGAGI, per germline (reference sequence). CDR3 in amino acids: CASSGRDTSSPYEQYF. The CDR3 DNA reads TGTGCCAGCAGTGGACGGGACACCTCATCCCCCTACGAGCAGTACTTC.

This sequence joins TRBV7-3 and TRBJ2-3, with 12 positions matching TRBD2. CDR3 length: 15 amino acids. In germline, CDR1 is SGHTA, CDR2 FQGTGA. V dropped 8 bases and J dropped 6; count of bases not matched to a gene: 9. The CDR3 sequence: CASALAGGIFDTQYF. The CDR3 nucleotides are TGTGCCAGCGCCCTAGCGGGGGGGATTTTTGATACGCAGTATTTT. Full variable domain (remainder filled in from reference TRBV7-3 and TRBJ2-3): GAGVSQTPSNKVTEKGKYVELRCDPISGHTALYWYRQSLGQGPEFLIYFQGTGAADDSGLPNDRFFAVRPEGSVSTLKIQRTERGDSAVYLCASALAGGIFDTQYFGPGTRLTVL.

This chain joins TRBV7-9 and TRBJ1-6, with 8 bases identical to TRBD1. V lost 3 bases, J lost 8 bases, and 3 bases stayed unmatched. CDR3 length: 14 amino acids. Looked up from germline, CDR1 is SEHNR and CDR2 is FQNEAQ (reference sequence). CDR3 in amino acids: CASSLTGEHSPLHF. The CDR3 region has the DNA TGTGCCAGCAGCTTGACAGGGGAGCATTCACCCCTCCACTTT.

The DNA of the CDR3 is TGTGCCAGCAGCTTTAATACTGTAAATGAGCAGTTCTTC. This translates into CASSFNTVNEQFF. The chain recombines TRBV11-3 with TRBJ2-1; D not certain. Germline CDR1 SGHNT, CDR2 YENEEA. V lost 3 bases and J 7 bases, leaving 10 bases between the germline ends. The CDR3 spans 13 residues.

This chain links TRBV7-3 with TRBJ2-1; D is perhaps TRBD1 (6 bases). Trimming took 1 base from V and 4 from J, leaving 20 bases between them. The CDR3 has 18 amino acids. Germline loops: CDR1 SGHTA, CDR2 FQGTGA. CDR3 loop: CASSLRGYLGAGYNEQFF. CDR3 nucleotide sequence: TGTGCCAGCAGCTTAAGGGGCTATCTGGGGGCCGGTTACAATGAGCAGTTCTTC.

CDR3 region: CASSYRGGGYGYTF. For the CDR3, the DNA is TGTGCCAGCAGTTACCGGGGGGGAGGCTATGGCTACACCTTC. The chain links TRBV6-6 to TRBJ1-2, with D possibly TRBD1 on 5 matching bases. V lost 2 bases and J lost 4, with 11 bases in between. The CDR3 runs to 14 residues. Germline V gene data show CDR1 as MNHNY and CDR2 as SVGAGI (reference sequence).

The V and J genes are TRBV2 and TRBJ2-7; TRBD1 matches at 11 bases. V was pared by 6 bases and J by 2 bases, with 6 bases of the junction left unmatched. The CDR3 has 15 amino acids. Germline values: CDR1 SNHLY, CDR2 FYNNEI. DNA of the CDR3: TGTGCCAGCAGGAAAACGGGACAGGGGGCCTACGAGCAGTACTTC. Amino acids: CASRKTGQGAYEQYF.

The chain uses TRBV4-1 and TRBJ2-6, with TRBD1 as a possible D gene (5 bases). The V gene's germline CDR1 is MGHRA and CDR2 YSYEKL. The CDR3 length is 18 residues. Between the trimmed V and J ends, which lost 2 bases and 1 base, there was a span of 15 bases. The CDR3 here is CASSQSLIRQSGANVLTF. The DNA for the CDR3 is TGCGCCAGCAGCCAAAGTCTCATTCGACAGTCTGGGGCCAACGTCCTGACTTTC.

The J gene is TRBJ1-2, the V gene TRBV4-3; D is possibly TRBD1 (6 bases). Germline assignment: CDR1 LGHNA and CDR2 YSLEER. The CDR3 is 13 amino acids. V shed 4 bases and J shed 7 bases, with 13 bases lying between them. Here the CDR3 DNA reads TGCGCCAGCAGCCCGACTCAACAGGGTGGCTACACCTTC. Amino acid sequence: CASSPTQQGGYTF.

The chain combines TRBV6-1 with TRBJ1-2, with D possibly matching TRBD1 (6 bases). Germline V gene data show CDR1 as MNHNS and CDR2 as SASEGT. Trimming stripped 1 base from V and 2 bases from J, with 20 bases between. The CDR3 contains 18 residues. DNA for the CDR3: TGTGCCAGCAGTGAAGACAGGGCCCCAGGGATCTGGAACTATGGCTACACCTTC. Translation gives CASSEDRAPGIWNYGYTF.

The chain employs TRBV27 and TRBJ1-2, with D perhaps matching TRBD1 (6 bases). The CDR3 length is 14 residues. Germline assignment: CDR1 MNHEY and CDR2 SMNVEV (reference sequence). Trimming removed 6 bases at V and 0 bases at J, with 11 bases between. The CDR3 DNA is TGTGCCAGCAGCCGCGGACAGTCTAACTATGGCTACACCTTC. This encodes CASSRGQSNYGYTF.